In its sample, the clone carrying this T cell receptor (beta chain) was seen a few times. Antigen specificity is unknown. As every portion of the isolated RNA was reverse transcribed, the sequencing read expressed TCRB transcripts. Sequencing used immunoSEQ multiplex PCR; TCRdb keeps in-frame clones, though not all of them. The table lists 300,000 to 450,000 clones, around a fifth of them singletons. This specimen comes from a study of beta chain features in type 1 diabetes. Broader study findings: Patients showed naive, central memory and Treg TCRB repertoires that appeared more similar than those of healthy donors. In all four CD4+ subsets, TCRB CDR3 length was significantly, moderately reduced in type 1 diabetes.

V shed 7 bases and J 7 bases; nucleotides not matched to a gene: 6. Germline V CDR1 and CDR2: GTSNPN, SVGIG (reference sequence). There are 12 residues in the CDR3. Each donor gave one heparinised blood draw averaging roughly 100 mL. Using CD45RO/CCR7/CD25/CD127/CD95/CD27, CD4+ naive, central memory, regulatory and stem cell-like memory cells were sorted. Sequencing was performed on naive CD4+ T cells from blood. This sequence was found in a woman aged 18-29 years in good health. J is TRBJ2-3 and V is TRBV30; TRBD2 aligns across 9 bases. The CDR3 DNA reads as TGTGCCTTATTAGCGGGAGCGCATACGCAGTATTTT. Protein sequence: CALLAGAHTQYF.